Below, one T cell receptor beta chain is given with its context. Its antigen is unknown. PCR used 60 Vbeta primers and 13 Jbeta primers. Libraries were prepared by immunoSEQ multiplex PCR; TCRdb keeps only in-frame clonotypes and omits some of them. The data show roughly 250,000 clones, about four fifths seen once. This sample stems from a study of cytomegalovirus exposure and HLA in healthy donors. General study points: Most TCR sequences were uncommon, yet certain public TCRs appeared in many donors. The listing of roughly 160 TCR beta chains classed them as cytomegalovirus-associated. TCR beta sequences numbering fewer than 20,000 were associated with HLA alleles at 0.05 false discovery rate in a later analysis.

The V gene's germline CDR1 is SGHVS and CDR2 FNYEAQ. The CDR3 spans 14 residues. Trimming stripped 2 bases from V and 6 bases from J, with 11 bases between. The gene calls are TRBV7-6 and TRBJ2-1; tentative D call: TRBD1 (7 bases). The TCR sequence derives from a girl under 10 years old in good health and CMV-seronegative. Sequencing was done on a sample of PBMCs. The CDR3 sequence is CASSLFQGGNEQFF. DNA for the CDR3: TGTGCCAGCAGCTTATTCCAGGGGGGCAATGAGCAGTTCTTC. The variable domain in full, with the rest retrieved from reference TRBV7-6 and TRBJ2-1, is GAGVSQSPRYKVTKRGQDVALRCDPISGHVSLYWYRQALGQGPEFLTYFNYEAQQDKSGLPNDRFSAERPEGSISTLTIQRTEQRDSAMYRCASSLFQGGNEQFFGPGTRLTVL.